This T cell receptor (beta chain) was sequenced in a study of control samples from healthy donors and cancer patients. This table comes from immunoSEQ multiplex PCR, and its TCRdb copy is limited to in-frame clones, with some not included. The table lists just over 50,000 clones, about 88% of them singletons. V lost 8 bases to trimming and J lost 3 bases, with 10 bases between them. Germline assignment: CDR1 MNHEY and CDR2 SVGEGT. The CDR3 spans 12 residues. This chain connects TRBV6-2 or TRBV6-3 to TRBJ1-1; no definite D call. The source is a man aged 50-59 years with head and neck cancer. Sequenced input: PBMCs. CDR3 residues: CASRPRDTEAFF. The CDR3 coding sequence is TGTGCCAGCCGCCCCCGGGACACTGAAGCTTTCTTT.